The rows below give T cell receptor beta chains drawn from one sample of a study of beta chain features in type 1 diabetes. Sequencing used immunoSEQ multiplex PCR; TCRdb keeps in-frame clones, though not all of them. The table records some 44,000 clones, just over 50% of them present only once. Sequenced material: Tregs from blood. Receptor source: a woman aged 18-29 years in good health. The CDR3 runs from the conserved cysteine through the conserved F or W. D genes are given only for firm matches. Only some rows state a clone size, as once, few, many or a class for expanded clones.

cdr3_aa cdr3_nt j_call v_call d_call clone_size
CASSYRAPGYTQYF TGTGCCAGCAGTTATAGGGCCCCGGGATATACGCAGTATTTT TRBJ2-3 TRBV6-5 . .
CASSRRTGKNTEAFF TGTGCCAGCAGTCGTAGGACAGGGAAGAACACTGAAGCTTTCTTT TRBJ1-1 TRBV6-6 TRBD1 medium-sized
CASSLRWGSSYNEQFF TGTGCCAGCAGTTTACGTTGGGGCAGCTCCTACAATGAGCAGTTCTTC TRBJ2-1 TRBV27 . .
CASTFNDWGGKNIQYF TGTGCCAGCACCTTTAATGACTGGGGGGGCAAAAACATTCAGTACTTC TRBJ2-4 TRBV28 TRBD2 .
CATSRPPGTNTGELFF TGTGCCACCAGCAGACCCCCGGGGACGAACACCGGGGAGCTGTTTTTT TRBJ2-2 TRBV15 . .
CASSDDSTPRIRPQHF TGTGCCAGTAGCGATGATTCGACACCGAGAATCCGGCCCCAGCATTTT TRBJ1-5 TRBV19 . .
CASSLGGSMTKEQYF TGTGCCAGCAGTTTAGGGGGCTCCATGACTAAAGAGCAGTACTTC TRBJ2-7 TRBV27 . .
CASGAGSGAAQETQYF TGTGCCAGCGGGGCGGGGAGTGGAGCTGCACAAGAGACCCAGTACTTC TRBJ2-5 TRBV27 . .
CASNPGGEAVYGYTF TGTGCCAGCAACCCGGGGGGCGAAGCCGTCTATGGCTACACCTTC TRBJ1-2 TRBV5-4 . .
CASSDLTSGGSYNEQFF TGTGCCAGCAGCGATTTGACTAGCGGGGGGTCCTACAATGAGCAGTTCTTC TRBJ2-1 TRBV9 TRBD2 .
CASSPDRSYGYTF TGTGCCAGCAGTCCGGACAGGAGCTATGGCTACACCTTC TRBJ1-2 TRBV14 TRBD1 once
CASRRTGRWNEQFF TGTGCCAGCAGAAGGACGGGGAGGTGGAATGAGCAGTTCTTC TRBJ2-1 TRBV2 . .
CASSVYMNTEAFF TGTGCCAGCAGCGTTTATATGAACACTGAAGCTTTCTTT TRBJ1-1 TRBV2 . .
CASSTSGTGGYNEQFF TGTGCCAGCAGCACCTCCGGGACTGGAGGGTACAATGAGCAGTTCTTC TRBJ2-1 TRBV11-2 . .
CASSIDRDGYTF TGTGCCAGCAGCATAGACAGGGATGGCTACACCTTC TRBJ1-2 TRBV9 TRBD1 .
CAWRGQGGQPQHF TGTGCCTGGAGGGGACAGGGGGGTCAGCCCCAGCATTTT TRBJ1-5 TRBV30 TRBD1 .